This T cell receptor (beta chain) came from a study of shared clonotypes between healthy human individuals. V lost 5 bases to trimming and J lost 2 bases, with 13 bases between them. The CDR3 sequence is 14 residues long. CDR1 and CDR2 (germline): SGHTA, FQGNSA. The assay was immunoSEQ multiplex PCR, and TCRdb's table has in-frame clones only and misses some. Of about 490,000 clones listed, around 79% are singletons. The TCR comes from a woman aged 40 to 55 in good health. Some clones in this sample may be carry-over from other donors' samples. The gene calls are TRBV7-2 and TRBJ2-7; unclear D gene. What was sequenced was PBMCs. The CDR3 is CASSPGGAPYEQYF. DNA for the CDR3: TGTGCCAGCAGCCCGGGTGGCGCCCCCTACGAGCAGTACTTC.